This T cell receptor (beta chain) was profiled in a study of T cell responses to AZD1222 COVID-19 vaccine. Study findings and constraints: Once two AZD1222 doses were given, Spike-specific TCR breadth and depth went up. Reportedly, nearly half the spike-specific TCRs target unmutated variant regions. Donors were chiefly white British, with a greater number of females, and clonal diversity was perhaps underestimated. Distributed over spike, vaccine-associated CD4 TCRs predominated at 160-218 and 743-854.

In regard to this clone: Its antigen remains unknown.

Germline CDR1 MGHDK, CDR2 SYGVNS. The V end was cut by 5 bases, the J end by 6 bases, with 5 bases between. The length of the CDR3 is 10 residues. TCRdb's copy holds only in-frame clones and misses some; the assay was immunoSEQ multiplex PCR. This sample has 130,000 or so clones; approximately 83% occur once, and the top ten carry approximately 8.5%. The chain links TRBV25-1 to TRBJ2-7; D is ambiguous. The sequenced sample was peripheral blood, obtained on day 0 of AZD1222 vaccination. This TCR derives from an adult in good health. The CDR3 region has the DNA TGTGCCAGCAGTAGATCCGAGCAGTACTTC. As protein: CASSRSEQYF.